This TCR beta chain originates from a study of blood T cells in healthy people across ages. For the study at large: About one barcoded beta molecule per two T cells was the capture yield of template switching. Study results and limitations: Age showed a roughly linear inverse relationship with TCR beta diversity per million T cells.

The second PCR ran roughly 7 to 12 cycles with a sample-barcoded 5' primer and J-beta primers. TCRdb processed the 5' RACE reads anew with MiXCR; each CDR3 protein has one entry. This sample has approximately 800,000 distinct CDR3 sequences, with about half found just once. There are a few counts of this clonotype. The target antigen is unknown. J gave up 2 bases and V 7 bases, and 4 bases lay outside the gene matches. CDR3 length equals 15 residues. Germline V gene data show CDR1 as MNHEY and CDR2 as SVGEGT. Isolation of PBMCs gave at least 6 million cells per sample. V and J are TRBV6-2 or TRBV6-3 and TRBJ2-7, with TRBD2 matching over 14 bases. The receptor was isolated from a man older than 75 in good health. The material sequenced was blood. The CDR3 DNA reads as TGTGCCAGCAACGGACTAGCGGGAGGTACCTACGAGCAGTACTTC. Protein: CASNGLAGGTYEQYF.